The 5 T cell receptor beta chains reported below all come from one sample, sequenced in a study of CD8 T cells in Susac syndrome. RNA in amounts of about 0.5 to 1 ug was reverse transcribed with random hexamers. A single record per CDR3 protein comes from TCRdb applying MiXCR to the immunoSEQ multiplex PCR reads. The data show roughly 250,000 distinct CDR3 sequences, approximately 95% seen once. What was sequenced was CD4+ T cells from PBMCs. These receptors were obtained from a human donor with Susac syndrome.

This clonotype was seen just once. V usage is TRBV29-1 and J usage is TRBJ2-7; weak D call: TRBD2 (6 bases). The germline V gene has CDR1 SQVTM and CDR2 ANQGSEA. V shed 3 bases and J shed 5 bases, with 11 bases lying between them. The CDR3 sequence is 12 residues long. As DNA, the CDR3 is TGCAGCGTTGAGCGGGGCGCCCACGAGCAGTACTTC. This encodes CSVERGAHEQYF.

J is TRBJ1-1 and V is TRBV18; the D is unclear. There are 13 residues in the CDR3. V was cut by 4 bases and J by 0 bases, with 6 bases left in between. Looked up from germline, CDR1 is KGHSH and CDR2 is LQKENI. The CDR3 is CASSQQMNTEAFF. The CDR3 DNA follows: TGTGCCAGCTCACAACAGATGAACACTGAAGCTTTCTTT.

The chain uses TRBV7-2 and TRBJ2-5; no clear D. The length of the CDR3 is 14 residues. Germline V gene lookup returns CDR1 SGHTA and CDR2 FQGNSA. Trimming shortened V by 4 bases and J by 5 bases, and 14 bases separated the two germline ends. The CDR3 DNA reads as TGTGCCAGCAGCTCCGTAGGAGCGACGGAGACCCAGTACTTC. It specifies CASSSVGATETQYF.

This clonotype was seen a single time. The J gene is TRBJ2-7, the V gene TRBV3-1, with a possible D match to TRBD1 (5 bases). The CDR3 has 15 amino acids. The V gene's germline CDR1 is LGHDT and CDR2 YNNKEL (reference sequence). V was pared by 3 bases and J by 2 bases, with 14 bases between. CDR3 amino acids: CASSHPTTAAYEQYF. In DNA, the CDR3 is TGTGCCAGCAGCCATCCGACGACAGCCGCCTACGAGCAGTACTTC.

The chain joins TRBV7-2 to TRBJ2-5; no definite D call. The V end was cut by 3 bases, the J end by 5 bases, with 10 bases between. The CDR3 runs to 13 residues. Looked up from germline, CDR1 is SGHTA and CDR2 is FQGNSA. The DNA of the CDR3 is TGTGCCAGCAGCTTCGGGCCGAACGAGACCCAGTACTTC. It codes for CASSFGPNETQYF. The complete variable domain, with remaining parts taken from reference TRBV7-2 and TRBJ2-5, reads GAGVSQSPSNKVTEKGKDVELRCDPISGHTALYWYRQSLGQGLEFLIYFQGNSAPDKSGLPSDRFSAERTGGSVSTLTIQRTQQEDSAVYLCASSFGPNETQYFGPGTRLLVL.